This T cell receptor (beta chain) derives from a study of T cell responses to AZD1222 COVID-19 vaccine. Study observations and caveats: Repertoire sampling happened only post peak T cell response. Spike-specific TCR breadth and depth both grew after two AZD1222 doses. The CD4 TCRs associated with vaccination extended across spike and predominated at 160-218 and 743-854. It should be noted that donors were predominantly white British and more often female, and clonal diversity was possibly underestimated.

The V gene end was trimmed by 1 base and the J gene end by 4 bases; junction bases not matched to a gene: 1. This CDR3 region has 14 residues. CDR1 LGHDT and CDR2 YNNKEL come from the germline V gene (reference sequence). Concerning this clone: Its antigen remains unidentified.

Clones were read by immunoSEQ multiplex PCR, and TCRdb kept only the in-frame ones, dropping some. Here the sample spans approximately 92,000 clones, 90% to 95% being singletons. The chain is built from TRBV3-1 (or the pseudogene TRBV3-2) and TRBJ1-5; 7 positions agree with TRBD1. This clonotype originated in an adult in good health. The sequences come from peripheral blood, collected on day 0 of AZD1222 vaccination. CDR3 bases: TGTGCCAGCAGCCAAGCACAGGGGAATCAGCCCCAGCATTTT. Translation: CASSQAQGNQPQHF.